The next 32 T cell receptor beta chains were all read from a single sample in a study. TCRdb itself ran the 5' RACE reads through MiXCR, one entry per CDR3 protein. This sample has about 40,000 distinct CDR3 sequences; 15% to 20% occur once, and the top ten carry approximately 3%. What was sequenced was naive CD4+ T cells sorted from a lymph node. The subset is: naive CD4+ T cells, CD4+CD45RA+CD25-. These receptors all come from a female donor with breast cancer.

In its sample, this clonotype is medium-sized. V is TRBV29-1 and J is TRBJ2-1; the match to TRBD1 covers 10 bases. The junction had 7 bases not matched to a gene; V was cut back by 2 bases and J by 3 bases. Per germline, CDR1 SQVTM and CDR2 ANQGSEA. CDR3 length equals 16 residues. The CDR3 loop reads CSVESHRDRGYNEQFF. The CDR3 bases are TGCAGCGTTGAATCCCACCGGGACAGGGGCTACAATGAGCAGTTCTTC.

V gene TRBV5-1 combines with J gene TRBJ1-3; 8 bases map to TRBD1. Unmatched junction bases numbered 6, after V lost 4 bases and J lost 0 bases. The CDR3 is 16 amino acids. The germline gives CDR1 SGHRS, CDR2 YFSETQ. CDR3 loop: CASSRDRTYSGNTIYF. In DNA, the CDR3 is TGCGCCAGCAGCCGGGACAGGACCTACTCTGGAAACACCATATATTTT.

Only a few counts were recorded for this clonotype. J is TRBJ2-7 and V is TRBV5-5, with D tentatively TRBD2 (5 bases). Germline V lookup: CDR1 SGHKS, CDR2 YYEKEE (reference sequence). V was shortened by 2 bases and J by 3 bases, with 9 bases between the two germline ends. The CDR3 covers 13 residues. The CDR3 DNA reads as TGTGCCAGCAGCTTTATTACTAGCTACGAGCAGTACTTC. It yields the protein CASSFITSYEQYF.

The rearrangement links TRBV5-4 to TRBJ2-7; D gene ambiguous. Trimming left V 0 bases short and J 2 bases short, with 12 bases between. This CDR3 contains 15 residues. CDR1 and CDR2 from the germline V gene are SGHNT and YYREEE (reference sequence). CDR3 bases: TGTGCCAGCAGCTTGGGAGACGTCGGCCCCTACGAGCAGTACTTC. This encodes CASSLGDVGPYEQYF.

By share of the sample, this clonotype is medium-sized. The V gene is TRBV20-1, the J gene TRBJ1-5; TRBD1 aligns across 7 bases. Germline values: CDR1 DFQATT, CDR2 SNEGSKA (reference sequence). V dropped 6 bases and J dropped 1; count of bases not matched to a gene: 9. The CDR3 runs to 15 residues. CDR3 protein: CSARNFRGSNQPQHF. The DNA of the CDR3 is TGCAGTGCCCGAAACTTCAGGGGGAGCAATCAGCCCCAGCATTTT.

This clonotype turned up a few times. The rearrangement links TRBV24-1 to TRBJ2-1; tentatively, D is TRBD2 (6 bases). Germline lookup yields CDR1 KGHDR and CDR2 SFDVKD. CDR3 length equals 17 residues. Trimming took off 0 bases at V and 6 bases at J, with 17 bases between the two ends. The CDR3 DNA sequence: TGTGCCACCAGTGATTTGGCCGCGCGCGGGACCCTCAATGAGCAGTTCTTC. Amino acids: CATSDLAARGTLNEQFF.

CDR3 in amino acids: CASSLDRGSYNEQFF. DNA of the CDR3: TGTGCCAGCAGCTTGGACAGGGGCTCCTACAATGAGCAGTTCTTC. The rearrangement uses TRBV5-4 and TRBJ2-1, with 7 positions matching TRBD1. CDR1 is SGHNT, CDR2 YYREEE, per germline (reference sequence). After removal of 0 bases from V and 0 bases from J, the junction contained 0 bases not matched to a gene. The CDR3 covers 15 residues.

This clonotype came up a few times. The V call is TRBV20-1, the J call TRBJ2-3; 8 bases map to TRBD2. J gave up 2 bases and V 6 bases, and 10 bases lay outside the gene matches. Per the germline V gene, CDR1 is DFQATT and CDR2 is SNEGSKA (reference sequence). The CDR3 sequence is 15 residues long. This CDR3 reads CSATPGGGFTDTQYF. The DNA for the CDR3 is TGCAGTGCCACCCCGGGCGGGGGGTTCACAGATACGCAGTATTTT.

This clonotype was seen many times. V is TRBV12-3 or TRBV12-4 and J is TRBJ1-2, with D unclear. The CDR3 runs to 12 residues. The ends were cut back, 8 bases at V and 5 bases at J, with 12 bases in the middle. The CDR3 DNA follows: TGTGCCAGCTCCGGGATTGGATATGGCTACACCTTC. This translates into CASSGIGYGYTF.

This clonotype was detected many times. CDR3: CASSLDLVYGYTF. In DNA, the CDR3 is TGCGCCAGCAGCTTGGATCTAGTATATGGCTACACCTTC. The gene calls are TRBV5-1 and TRBJ1-2; unclear D gene. Germline V lookup: CDR1 SGHRS, CDR2 YFSETQ. The CDR3 covers 13 residues. V was clipped by 0 bases and J by 5 bases, with 8 bases between them.

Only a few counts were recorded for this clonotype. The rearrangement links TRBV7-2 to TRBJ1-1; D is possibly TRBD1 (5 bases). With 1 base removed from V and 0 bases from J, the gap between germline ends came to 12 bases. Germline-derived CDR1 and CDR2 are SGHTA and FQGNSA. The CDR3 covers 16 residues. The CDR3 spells CASSLGAAGLNTEAFF. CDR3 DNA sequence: TGTGCCAGCAGCTTAGGTGCGGCAGGGCTGAACACTGAAGCTTTCTTT.

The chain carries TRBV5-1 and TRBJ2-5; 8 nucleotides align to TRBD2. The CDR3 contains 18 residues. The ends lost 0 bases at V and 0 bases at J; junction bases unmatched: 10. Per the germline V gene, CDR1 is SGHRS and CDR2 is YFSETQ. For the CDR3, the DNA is TGCGCCAGCAGCTTGGCCCCACCGGCTAGCGGGTACCAAGAGACCCAGTACTTC. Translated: CASSLAPPASGYQETQYF.

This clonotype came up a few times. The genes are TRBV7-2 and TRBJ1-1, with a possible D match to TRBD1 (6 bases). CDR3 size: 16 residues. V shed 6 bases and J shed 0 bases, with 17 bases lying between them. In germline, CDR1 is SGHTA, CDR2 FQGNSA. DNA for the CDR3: TGTGCCAGCAGGCTAGGGGGGTATCAGATGAACACTGAAGCTTTCTTT. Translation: CASRLGGYQMNTEAFF. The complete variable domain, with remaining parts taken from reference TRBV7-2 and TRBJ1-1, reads GAGVSQSPSNKVTEKGKDVELRCDPISGHTALYWYRQSLGQGLEFLIYFQGNSAPDKSGLPSDRFSAERTGGSVSTLTIQRTQQEDSAVYLCASRLGGYQMNTEAFFGQGTRLTVV.

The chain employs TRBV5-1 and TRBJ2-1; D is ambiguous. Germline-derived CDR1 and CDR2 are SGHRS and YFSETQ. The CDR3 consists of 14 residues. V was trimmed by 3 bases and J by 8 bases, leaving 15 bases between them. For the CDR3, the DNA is TGCGCCAGCAGCTCCGTGCTAGGTTCTTATGAGCAGTTCTTC. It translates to CASSSVLGSYEQFF.

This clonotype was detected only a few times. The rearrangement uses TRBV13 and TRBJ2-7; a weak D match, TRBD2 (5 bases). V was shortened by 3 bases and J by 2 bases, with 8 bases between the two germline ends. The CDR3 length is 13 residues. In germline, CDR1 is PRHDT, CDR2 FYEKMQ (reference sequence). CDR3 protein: CASSLAGPYEQYF. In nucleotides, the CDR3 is TGTGCCAGCAGCTTGGCGGGCCCCTACGAGCAGTACTTC.

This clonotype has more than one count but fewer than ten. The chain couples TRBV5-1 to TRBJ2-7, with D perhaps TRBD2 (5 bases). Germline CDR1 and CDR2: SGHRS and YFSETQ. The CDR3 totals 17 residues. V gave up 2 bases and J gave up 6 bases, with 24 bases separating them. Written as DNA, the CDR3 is TGCGCCAGCAGCTTTGGAGGACTCTCCCCACGGAGGATCGAGCAGTACTTC. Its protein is CASSFGGLSPRRIEQYF.

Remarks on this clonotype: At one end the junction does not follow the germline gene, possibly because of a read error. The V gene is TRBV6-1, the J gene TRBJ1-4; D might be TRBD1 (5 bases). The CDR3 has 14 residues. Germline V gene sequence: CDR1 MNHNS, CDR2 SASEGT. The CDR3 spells CASSEYGAGERLFF. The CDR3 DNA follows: TGTGCCAGCAGTGAATACGGGGCTGGAGAAAGACTGTTTTTT.

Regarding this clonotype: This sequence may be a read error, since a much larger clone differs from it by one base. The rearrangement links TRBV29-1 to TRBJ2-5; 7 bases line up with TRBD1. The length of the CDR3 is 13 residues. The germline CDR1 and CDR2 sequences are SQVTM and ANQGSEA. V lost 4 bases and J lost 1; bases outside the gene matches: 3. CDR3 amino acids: CSVVRDSQETQYF. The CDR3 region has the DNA TGCAGCGTTGTCCGGGACAGCCAAGAGACCCAGTACTTC.

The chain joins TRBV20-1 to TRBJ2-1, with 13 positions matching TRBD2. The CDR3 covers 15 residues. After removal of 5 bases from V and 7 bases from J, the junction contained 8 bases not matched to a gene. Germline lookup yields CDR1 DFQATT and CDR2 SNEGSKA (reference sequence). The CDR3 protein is CSAQTSGRAMNEQFF. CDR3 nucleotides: TGCAGTGCTCAAACTAGCGGGAGGGCCATGAATGAGCAGTTCTTC.

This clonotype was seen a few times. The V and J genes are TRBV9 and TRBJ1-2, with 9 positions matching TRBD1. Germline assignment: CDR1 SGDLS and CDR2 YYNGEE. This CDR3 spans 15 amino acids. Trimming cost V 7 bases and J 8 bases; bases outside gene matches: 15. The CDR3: CASGTGGEVLEGYTF. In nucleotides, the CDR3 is TGTGCCAGCGGAACAGGGGGCGAGGTACTAGAGGGCTACACCTTC.

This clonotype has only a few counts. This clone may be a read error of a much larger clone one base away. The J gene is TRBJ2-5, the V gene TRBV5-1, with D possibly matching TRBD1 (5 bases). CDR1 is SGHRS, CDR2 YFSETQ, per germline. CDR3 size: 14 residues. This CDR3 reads CASNLDAGMETQYF. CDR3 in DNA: TGCGCCAGCAACTTGGATGCAGGGATGGAGACCCAGTACTTC.

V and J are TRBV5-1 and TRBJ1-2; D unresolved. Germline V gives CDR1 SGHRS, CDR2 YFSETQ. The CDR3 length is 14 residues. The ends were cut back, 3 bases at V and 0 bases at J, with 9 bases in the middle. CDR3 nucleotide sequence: TGCGCCAGCAGCTCCGCGACCGCTAACTATGGCTACACCTTC. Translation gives CASSSATANYGYTF. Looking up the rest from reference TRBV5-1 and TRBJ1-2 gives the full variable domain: KAGVTQTPRYLIKTRGQQVTLSCSPISGHRSVSWYQQTPGQGLQFLFEYFSETQRNKGNFPGRFSGRQFSNSRSEMNVSTLELGDSALYLCASSSATANYGYTFGSGTRLTVV.

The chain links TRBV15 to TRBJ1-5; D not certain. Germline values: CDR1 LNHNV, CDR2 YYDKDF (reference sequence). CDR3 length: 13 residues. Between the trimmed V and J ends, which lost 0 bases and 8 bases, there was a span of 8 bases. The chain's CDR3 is CATSRDRIKPQHF. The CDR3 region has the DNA TGTGCCACCAGCAGAGATCGTATAAAGCCCCAGCATTTT.

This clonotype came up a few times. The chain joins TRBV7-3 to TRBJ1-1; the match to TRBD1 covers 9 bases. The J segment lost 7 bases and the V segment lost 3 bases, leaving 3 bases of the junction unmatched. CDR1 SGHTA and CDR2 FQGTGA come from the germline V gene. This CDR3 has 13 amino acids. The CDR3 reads CASSFEGQGEAFF. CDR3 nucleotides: TGTGCCAGCAGCTTCGAGGGACAGGGTGAAGCTTTCTTT.

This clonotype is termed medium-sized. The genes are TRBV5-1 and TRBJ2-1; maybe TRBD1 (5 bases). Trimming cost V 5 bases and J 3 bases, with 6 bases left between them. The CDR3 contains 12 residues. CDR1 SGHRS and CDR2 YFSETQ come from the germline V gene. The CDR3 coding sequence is TGCGCCAGCAGAGGGGTCTACAATGAGCAGTTCTTC. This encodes CASRGVYNEQFF.

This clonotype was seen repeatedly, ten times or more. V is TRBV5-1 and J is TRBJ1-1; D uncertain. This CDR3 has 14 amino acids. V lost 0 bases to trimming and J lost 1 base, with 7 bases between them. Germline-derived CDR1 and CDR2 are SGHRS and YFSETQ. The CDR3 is CASSLVSSNTEAFF. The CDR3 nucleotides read TGCGCCAGCAGCTTGGTCAGTTCGAACACTGAAGCTTTCTTT. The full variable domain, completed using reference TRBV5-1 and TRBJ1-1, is KAGVTQTPRYLIKTRGQQVTLSCSPISGHRSVSWYQQTPGQGLQFLFEYFSETQRNKGNFPGRFSGRQFSNSRSEMNVSTLELGDSALYLCASSLVSSNTEAFFGQGTRLTVV.

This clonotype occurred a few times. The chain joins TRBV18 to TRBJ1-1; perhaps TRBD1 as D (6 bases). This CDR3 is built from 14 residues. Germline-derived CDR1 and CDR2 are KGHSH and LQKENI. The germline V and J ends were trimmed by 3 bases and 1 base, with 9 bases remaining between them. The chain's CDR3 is CASSPQGSNTEAFF. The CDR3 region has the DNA TGTGCCAGCTCACCGCAGGGGTCGAACACTGAAGCTTTCTTT. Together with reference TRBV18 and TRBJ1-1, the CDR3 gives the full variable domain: NAGVMQNPRHLVRRRGQEARLRCSPMKGHSHVYWYRQLPEEGLKFMVYLQKENIIDESGMPKERFSAEFPKEGPSILRIQQVVRGDSAAYFCASSPQGSNTEAFFGQGTRLTVV.

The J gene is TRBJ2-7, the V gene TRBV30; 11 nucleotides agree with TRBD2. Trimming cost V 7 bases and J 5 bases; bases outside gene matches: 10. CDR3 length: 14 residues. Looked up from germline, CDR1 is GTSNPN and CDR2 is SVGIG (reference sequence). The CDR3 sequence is CAFSLAGGFHEQYF. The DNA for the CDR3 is TGTGCCTTCTCTCTAGCGGGAGGATTCCACGAGCAGTACTTC.

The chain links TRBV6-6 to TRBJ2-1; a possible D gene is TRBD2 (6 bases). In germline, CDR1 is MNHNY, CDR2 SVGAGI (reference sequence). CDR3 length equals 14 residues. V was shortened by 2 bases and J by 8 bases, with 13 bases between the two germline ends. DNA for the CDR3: TGTGCCAGCAGTTACCCAGGGAGGAGTGATGAGCAGTTCTTC. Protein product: CASSYPGRSDEQFF.

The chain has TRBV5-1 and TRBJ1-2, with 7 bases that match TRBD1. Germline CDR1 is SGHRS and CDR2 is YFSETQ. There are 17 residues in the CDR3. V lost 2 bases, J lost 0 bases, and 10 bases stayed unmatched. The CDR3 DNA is TGCGCCAGCAGCTTATCAACAGGGGCACCATCTAACTATGGCTACACCTTC. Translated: CASSLSTGAPSNYGYTF.

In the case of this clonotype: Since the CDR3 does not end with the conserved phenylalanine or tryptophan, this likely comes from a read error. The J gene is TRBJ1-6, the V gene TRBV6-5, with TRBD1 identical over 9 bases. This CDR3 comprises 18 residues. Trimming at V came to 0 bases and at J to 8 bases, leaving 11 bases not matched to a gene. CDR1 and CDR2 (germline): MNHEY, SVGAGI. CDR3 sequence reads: CASSYSLIPGTGHSPLHL. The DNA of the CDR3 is TGTGCCAGCAGTTACTCACTAATCCCCGGGACAGGGCATTCACCCCTCCACCTT.

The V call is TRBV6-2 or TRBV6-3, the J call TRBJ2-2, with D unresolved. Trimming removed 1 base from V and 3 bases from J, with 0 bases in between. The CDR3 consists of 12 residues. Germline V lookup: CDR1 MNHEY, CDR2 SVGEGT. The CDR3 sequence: CASSYYTGELFF. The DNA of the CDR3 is TGTGCCAGCAGTTACTACACCGGGGAGCTGTTTTTT.